Sequencing of this TCR beta chain was carried out in a study of identical twins. Study conclusions and caveats: With beta out-of-frame sequences, excess sharing by twins was weaker. Cord blood beta clonotypes that were abundant carried fewer insertions, and memory repertoires showed no such trend.

Trimming took off 3 bases at V and 2 bases at J, with 7 bases between the two ends. The CDR3 consists of 13 residues. In every case, the donor was a healthy Caucasian. This clonotype appeared many times. What it binds is unknown. Unique molecular identifiers were present on the cDNA, which also gained a universal primer site by template switching. TCRdb passed the 5' RACE reads through MiXCR, listing each CDR3 protein once. Found here are hundreds of thousands of distinct CDR3 sequences, around a tenth of them singletons; the top ten hold 5% to 6%. The receptor's source is a woman younger than 35 in good health. The sample consisted of memory (CD45RO+) T cells sorted from blood. The chain combines TRBV12-3 or TRBV12-4 with TRBJ1-1; perhaps TRBD1 as D (5 bases). For the CDR3, the DNA is TGTGCCAGCAGTTTCGACAGAAACACTGAAGCTTTCTTT. It encodes CASSFDRNTEAFF.